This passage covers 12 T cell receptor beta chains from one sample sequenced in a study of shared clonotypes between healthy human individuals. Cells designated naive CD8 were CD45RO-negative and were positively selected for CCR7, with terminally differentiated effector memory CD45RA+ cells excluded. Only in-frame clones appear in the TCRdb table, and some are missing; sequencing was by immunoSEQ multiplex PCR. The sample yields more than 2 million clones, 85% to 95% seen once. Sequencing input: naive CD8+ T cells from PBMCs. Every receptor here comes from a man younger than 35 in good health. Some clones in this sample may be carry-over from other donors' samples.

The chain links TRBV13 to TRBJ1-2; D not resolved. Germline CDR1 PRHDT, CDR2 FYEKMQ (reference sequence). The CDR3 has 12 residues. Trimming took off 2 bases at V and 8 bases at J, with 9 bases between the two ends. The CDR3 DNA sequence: TGTGCCAGCAGCTTAAAAGGGCACGGCTACACCTTC. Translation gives CASSLKGHGYTF.

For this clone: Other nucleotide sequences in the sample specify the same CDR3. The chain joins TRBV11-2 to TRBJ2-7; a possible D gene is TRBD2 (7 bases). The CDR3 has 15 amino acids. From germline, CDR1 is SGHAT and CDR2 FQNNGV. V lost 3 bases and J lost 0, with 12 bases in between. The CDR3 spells CASSLGGGSSYEQYF. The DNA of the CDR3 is TGTGCCAGCAGCTTGGGGGGCGGGAGCTCCTACGAGCAGTACTTC. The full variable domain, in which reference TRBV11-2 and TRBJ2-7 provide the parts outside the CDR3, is EAGVAQSPRYKIIEKRQSVAFWCNPISGHATLYWYQQILGQGPKLLIQFQNNGVVDDSQLPKDRFSAERLKGVDSTLKIQPAKLEDSAVYLCASSLGGGSSYEQYFGPGTRLTVT.

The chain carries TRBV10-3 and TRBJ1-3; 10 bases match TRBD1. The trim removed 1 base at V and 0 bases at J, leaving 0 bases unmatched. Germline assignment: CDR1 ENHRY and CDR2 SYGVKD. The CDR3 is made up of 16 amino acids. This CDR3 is CAISEWTGGSGNTIYF. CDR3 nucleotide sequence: TGTGCCATCAGTGAGTGGACAGGGGGCTCTGGAAACACCATATATTTT.

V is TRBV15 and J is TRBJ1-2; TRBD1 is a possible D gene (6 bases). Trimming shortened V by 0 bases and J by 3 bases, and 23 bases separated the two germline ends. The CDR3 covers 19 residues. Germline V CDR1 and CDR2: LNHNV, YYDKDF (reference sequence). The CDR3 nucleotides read TGTGCCACCAGCAGAGATAGAAGGACACAGGGTGGTTTAGACTATGGCTACACCTTC. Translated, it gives CATSRDRRTQGGLDYGYTF.

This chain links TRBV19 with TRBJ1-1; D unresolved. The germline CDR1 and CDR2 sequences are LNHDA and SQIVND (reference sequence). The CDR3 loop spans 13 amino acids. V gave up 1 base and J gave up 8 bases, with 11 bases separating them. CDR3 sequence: CASSIGTRNEAFF. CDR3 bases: TGTGCCAGTAGTATAGGTACGAGGAACGAAGCTTTCTTT. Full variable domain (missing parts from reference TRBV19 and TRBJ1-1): DGGITQSPKYLFRKEGQNVTLSCEQNLNHDAMYWYRQDPGQGLRLIYYSQIVNDFQKGDIAEGYSVSREKKESFPLTVTSAQKNPTAFYLCASSIGTRNEAFFGQGTRLTVV.

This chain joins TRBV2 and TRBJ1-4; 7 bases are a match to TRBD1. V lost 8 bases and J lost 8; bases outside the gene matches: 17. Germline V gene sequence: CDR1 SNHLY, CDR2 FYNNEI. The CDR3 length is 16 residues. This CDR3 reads CASYNLRTGQTEKLFF. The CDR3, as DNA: TGTGCCAGCTATAACCTTCGGACAGGCCAAACGGAAAAACTGTTTTTT.

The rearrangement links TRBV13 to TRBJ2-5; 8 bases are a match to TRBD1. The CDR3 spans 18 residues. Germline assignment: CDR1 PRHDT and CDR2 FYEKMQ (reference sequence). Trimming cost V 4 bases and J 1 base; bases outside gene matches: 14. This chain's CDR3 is CASSSGTGERTSQETQYF. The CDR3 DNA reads TGTGCCAGCAGCTCCGGGACAGGAGAGCGGACATCCCAAGAGACCCAGTACTTC.

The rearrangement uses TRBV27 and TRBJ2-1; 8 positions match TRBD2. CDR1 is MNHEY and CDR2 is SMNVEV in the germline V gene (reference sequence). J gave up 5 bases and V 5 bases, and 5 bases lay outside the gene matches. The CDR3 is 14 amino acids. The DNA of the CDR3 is TGTGCCAGCAGTCTCCCGACTAGCGACAATGAGCAGTTCTTC. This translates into CASSLPTSDNEQFF.

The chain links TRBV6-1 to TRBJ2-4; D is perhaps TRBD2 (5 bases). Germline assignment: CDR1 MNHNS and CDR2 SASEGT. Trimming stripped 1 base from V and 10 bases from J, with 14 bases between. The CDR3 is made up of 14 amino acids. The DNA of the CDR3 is TGTGCCAGCAGTGAAGACGGGTGGGAGTGGATTCAGTACTTC. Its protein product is CASSEDGWEWIQYF.

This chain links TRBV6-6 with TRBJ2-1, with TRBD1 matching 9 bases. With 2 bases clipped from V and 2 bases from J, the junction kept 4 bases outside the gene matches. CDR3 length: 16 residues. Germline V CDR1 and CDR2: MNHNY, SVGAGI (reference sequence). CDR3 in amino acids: CASSYRDREPYNEQFF. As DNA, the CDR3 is TGTGCCAGCAGTTACCGGGACAGGGAGCCCTACAATGAGCAGTTCTTC.

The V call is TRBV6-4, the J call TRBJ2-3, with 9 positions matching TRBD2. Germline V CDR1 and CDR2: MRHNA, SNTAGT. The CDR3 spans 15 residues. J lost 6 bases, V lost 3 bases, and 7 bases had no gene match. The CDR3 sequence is CASSDGGRAGDTQYF. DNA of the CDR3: TGTGCCAGCAGTGATGGCGGGAGGGCCGGGGATACGCAGTATTTT.

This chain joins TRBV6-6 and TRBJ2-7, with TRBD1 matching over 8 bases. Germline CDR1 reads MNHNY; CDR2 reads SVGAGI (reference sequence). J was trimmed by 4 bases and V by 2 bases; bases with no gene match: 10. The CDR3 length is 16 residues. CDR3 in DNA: TGTGCCAGCAGTTACGTTATCGGGACAGGAGATTACGAGCAGTACTTC. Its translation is CASSYVIGTGDYEQYF.